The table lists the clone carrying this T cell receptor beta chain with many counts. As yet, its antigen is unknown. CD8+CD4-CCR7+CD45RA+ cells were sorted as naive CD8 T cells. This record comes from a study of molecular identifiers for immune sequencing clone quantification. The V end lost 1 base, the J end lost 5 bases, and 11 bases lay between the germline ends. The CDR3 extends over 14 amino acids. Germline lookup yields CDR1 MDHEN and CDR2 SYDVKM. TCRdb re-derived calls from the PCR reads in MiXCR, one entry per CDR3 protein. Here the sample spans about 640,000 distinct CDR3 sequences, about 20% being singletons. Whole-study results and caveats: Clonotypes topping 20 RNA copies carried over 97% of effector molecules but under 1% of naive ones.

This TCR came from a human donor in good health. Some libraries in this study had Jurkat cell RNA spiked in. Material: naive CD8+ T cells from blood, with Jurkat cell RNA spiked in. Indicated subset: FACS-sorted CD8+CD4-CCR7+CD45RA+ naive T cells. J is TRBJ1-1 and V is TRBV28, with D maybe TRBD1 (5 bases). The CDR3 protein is CASSLSQGGTEAFF. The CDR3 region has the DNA TGTGCCAGCAGTTTATCGCAGGGAGGGACTGAAGCTTTCTTT.